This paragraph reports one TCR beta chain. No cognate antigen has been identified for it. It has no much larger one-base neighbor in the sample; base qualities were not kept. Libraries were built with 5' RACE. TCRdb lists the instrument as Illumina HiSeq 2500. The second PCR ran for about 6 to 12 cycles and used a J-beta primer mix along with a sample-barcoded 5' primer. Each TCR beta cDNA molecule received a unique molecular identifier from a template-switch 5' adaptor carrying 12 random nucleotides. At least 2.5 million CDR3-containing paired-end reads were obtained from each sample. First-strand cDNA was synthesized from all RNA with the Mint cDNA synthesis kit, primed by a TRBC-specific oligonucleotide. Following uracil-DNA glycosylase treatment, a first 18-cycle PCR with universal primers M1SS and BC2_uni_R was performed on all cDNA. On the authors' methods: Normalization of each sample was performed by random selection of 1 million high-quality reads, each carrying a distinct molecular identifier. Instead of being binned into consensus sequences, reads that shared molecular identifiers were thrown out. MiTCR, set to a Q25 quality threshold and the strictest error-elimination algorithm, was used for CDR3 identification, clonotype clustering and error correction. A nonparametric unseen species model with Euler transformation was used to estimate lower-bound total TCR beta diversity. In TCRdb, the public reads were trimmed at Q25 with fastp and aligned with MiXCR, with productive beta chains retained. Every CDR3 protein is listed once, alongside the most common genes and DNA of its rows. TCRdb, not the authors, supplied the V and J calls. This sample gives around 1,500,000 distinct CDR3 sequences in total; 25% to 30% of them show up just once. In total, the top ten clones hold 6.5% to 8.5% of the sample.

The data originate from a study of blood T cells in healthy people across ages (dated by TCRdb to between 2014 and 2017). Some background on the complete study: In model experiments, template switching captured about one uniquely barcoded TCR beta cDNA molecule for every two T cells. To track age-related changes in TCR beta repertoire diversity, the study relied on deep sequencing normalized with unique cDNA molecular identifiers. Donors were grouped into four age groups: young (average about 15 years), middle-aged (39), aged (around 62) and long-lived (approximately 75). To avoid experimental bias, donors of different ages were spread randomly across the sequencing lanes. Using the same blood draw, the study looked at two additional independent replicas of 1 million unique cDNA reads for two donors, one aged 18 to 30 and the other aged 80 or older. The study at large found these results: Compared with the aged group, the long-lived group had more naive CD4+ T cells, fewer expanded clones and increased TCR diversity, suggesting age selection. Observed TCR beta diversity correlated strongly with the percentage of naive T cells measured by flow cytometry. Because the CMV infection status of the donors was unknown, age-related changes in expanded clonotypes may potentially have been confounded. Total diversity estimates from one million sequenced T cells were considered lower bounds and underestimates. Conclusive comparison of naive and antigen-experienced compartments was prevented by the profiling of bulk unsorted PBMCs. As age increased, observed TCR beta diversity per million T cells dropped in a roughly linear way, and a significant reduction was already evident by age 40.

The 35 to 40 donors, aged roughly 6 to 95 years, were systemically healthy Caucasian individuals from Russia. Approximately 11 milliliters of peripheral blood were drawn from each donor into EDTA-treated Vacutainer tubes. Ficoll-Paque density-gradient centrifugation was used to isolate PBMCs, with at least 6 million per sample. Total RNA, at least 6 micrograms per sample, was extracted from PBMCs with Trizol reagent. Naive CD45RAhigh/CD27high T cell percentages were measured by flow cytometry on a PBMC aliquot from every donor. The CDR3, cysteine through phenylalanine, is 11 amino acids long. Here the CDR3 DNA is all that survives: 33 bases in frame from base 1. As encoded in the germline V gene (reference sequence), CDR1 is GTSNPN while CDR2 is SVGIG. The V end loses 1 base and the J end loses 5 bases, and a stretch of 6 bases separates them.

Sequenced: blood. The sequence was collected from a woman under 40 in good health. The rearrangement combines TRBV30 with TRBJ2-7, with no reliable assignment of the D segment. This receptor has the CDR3 CAWSGLDEQYF. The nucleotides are TGTGCCTGGAGTGGACTCGACGAGCAGTACTTC. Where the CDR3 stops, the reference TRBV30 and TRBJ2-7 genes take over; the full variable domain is SQTIHQWPATLVQPVGSPLSLECTVEGTSNPNLYWYRQAAGRGLQLLFYSVGIGQISSEVPQNLSASRPQDRQFILSSKKLLLSDSGFYLCAWSGLDEQYFGPGTRLTVT.